One sample yielded the 23 T cell receptor beta chains listed below, sequenced in a study of T cells after yellow fever vaccination (dated by TCRdb to about 2019). The treatment or condition label corresponds to: live attenuated yellow fever vaccine strain. Receptor libraries were prepared by 5' RACE. TCRdb records Illumina HiSeq 2500 as the sequencer. In TCRdb, the public reads were trimmed at Q25 with fastp and aligned with MiXCR, with productive beta chains retained. All rows with the same CDR3 protein become a single entry with the most common DNA and genes. For this sample there are 600,000 to 750,000 distinct CDR3 sequences; roughly 12% appear just once. The ten top clones hold about 16% of the sample. The material sequenced was PBMCs, taken on the day of the yellow fever booster vaccination. The receptors shown here come from a young man who received the YFV17D yellow fever vaccine.

This clonotype was seen repeatedly, ten times or more. This chain uses TRBV7-2 with TRBJ2-7; no definite D call. CDR1 SGHTA and CDR2 FQGNSA come from the germline V gene. CDR3 length: 14 residues. V was trimmed by 4 bases and J by 1 base, leaving 11 bases between them. The CDR3 protein is CASSSMTASYEQYF. DNA of the CDR3: TGTGCCAGCAGCTCCATGACCGCATCCTACGAGCAGTACTTC.

The chain joins TRBV7-2 to TRBJ2-5; maybe TRBD1 (6 bases). Trimming left V 3 bases short and J 4 bases short, with 12 bases between. In germline, CDR1 is SGHTA, CDR2 FQGNSA. CDR3 length equals 14 residues. The CDR3 protein is CASSFTGFGETQYF. The CDR3 region has the DNA TGTGCCAGCAGCTTCACAGGGTTTGGAGAGACCCAGTACTTC.

Only a few counts were recorded for this clonotype. V is TRBV20-1 and J is TRBJ2-2; D is possibly TRBD1 (6 bases). Germline CDR1 reads DFQATT; CDR2 reads SNEGSKA (reference sequence). V gave up 3 bases and J gave up 5 bases, with 19 bases separating them. There are 16 residues in the CDR3. The CDR3 is CSASGLETGTTGELFF. As DNA, the CDR3 is TGCAGTGCTAGTGGTTTGGAGACAGGAACGACCGGGGAGCTGTTTTTT.

This clonotype was observed a few times. The genes are TRBV5-1 and TRBJ2-2; 7 nucleotides align to TRBD1. This CDR3 has 15 residues. Looked up from germline, CDR1 is SGHRS and CDR2 is YFSETQ. The V gene end was trimmed by 7 bases and the J gene end by 3 bases; junction bases not matched to a gene: 9. CDR3: CASPAGQGDTGELFF. DNA for the CDR3: TGCGCCAGCCCCGCGGGCCAGGGGGACACCGGGGAGCTGTTTTTT.

In this sample, this clonotype turned up a few times. This chain connects TRBV21-1 to TRBJ2-3; the tabulated D call, TRBD1, remains unverified against the DNA. TRBV21-1 is labeled a pseudogene. The CDR3 runs 16 residues. CDR3 sequence reads: CAKWDSLPSSTDTQYF. The CDR3 DNA sequence: TGTGCCAAATGGGACAGTCTTCCTTCTAGCACAGATACGCAGTATTTT.

This clonotype has ten or more counts. V usage is TRBV20-1 and J usage is TRBJ2-7; 7 nucleotides line up with TRBD2. Germline V gene data show CDR1 as DFQATT and CDR2 as SNEGSKA (reference sequence). The CDR3 is 13 amino acids. V trimming: 3 bases; J trimming: 4 bases; junction bases outside the gene matches: 6. CDR3 sequence reads: CSARSRELYEQYF. The CDR3 DNA follows: TGCAGTGCTAGGTCGCGGGAGTTATACGAGCAGTACTTC.

In this sample, this clonotype turned up many times. This rearrangement joins TRBV28 to TRBJ2-3, with no clear D. V was shortened by 6 bases and J by 0 bases, with 7 bases between the two germline ends. CDR3 length: 13 residues. CDR1 is MDHEN, CDR2 SYDVKM, per germline. CDR3 loop: CASRQTSTDTQYF. The DNA for the CDR3 is TGTGCCAGCAGACAGACTAGCACAGATACGCAGTATTTT.

The chain recombines TRBV6-1 with TRBJ2-7, with 9 bases lining up with TRBD1. The V segment lost 5 bases and the J segment 2 bases; nucleotides outside the gene matches: 13. Germline V CDR1 and CDR2: MNHNS, SASEGT. The CDR3 has 17 amino acids. Here the CDR3 DNA reads TGTGCCAGCAGTCCCAGATCAGGACAGGGGCTAACCTACGAGCAGTACTTC. This encodes CASSPRSGQGLTYEQYF.

This clonotype was counted a few times. The chain couples TRBV28 to TRBJ2-1; possibly TRBD2 for D (5 bases). Germline CDR1 is MDHEN and CDR2 is SYDVKM. The CDR3 extends over 11 amino acids. Trimming cost V 6 bases and J 12 bases, with 12 bases left between them. CDR3 sequence reads: CASSRYGVQFF. DNA for the CDR3: TGTGCCAGCAGCCGGTACGGGGTGCAGTTCTTC.

The chain is built from TRBV4-3 and TRBJ2-5; 9 bases align to TRBD2. V was pared by 4 bases and J by 5 bases, with 8 bases of the junction left unmatched. This CDR3 has 15 amino acids. Germline V gene lookup returns CDR1 LGHNA and CDR2 YSLEER. The chain's CDR3 is CASSREAGGFETQYF. The CDR3 DNA sequence: TGCGCCAGCAGCCGAGAAGCGGGAGGCTTCGAGACCCAGTACTTC.

V is TRBV5-1 and J is TRBJ2-7; the match to TRBD1 covers 10 bases. V was clipped by 7 bases and J by 3 bases; unmatched bases: 1. The CDR3 spans 12 residues. The germline V gene has CDR1 SGHRS and CDR2 YFSETQ. The CDR3 DNA reads as TGCGCCAGCGGGACAGGGGACTACGAGCAGTACTTC. Its translation is CASGTGDYEQYF.

This clonotype was observed a few times. The rearrangement links TRBV12-3 or TRBV12-4 to TRBJ2-1, with D perhaps matching TRBD1 (6 bases). The CDR3 covers 13 residues. Trimming took 7 bases from V and 5 from J, leaving 12 bases between them. DNA for the CDR3: TGTGCCAGCATAGGACAGCTTAACAATGAGCAGTTCTTC. Residues: CASIGQLNNEQFF.

The chain has TRBV11-2 and TRBJ2-7, with TRBD1 matching 9 bases. Germline trimming cut 0 bases from V and 4 bases from J; bases unmatched to any gene: 10. The CDR3 is 17 residues long. CDR1 is SGHAT and CDR2 is FQNNGV in the germline V gene. The CDR3 DNA reads TGTGCCAGCAGCTTAGAGCCCCTTACAGGGGGCACTTACGAGCAGTACTTC. Its translation: CASSLEPLTGGTYEQYF.

The chain combines TRBV3-1 with TRBJ2-1; D remains ambiguous. The V end was cut by 1 base, the J end by 6 bases, with 7 bases between. The CDR3 is 13 residues long. CDR1 and CDR2 (germline): LGHDT, YNNKEL (reference sequence). The CDR3 coding sequence is TGTGCCAGCAGCCAAGTTAGTCGCAATGAGCAGTTCTTC. Its protein is CASSQVSRNEQFF.

This clonotype was recorded a few times. The J gene is TRBJ2-1, the V gene TRBV9, with TRBD2 identical over 13 bases. CDR1 and CDR2 (germline): SGDLS, YYNGEE. CDR3 length equals 16 residues. The V segment lost 0 bases and the J segment 9 bases; nucleotides outside the gene matches: 6. The CDR3 loop reads CASSVGTSGSSREQFF. CDR3 bases: TGTGCCAGCAGCGTAGGGACTAGCGGGAGCTCGCGTGAGCAGTTCTTC.

This clonotype has more than one count but fewer than ten. The chain couples TRBV7-8 to TRBJ2-7; 8 nucleotides match TRBD2. V lost 5 bases to trimming and J lost 5 bases; unmatched junction nucleotides: 14. This CDR3 region has 16 residues. CDR1 is SGHVS, CDR2 FQNEAQ, per germline. CDR3 nucleotides: TGTGCCAGCAGCCTTAACGGTAGCCCCGGGGGGGACGAGCAGTACTTC. This gives the protein CASSLNGSPGGDEQYF. Complete variable domain (other parts from reference TRBV7-8 and TRBJ2-7): GAGVSQSPRYKVAKRGQDVALRCDPISGHVSLFWYQQALGQGPEFLTYFQNEAQLDKSGLPSDRFFAERPEGSVSTLKIQRTQQEDSAVYLCASSLNGSPGGDEQYFGPGTRLTVT.

A few counts support this clonotype. The V and J genes are TRBV10-3 and TRBJ2-7; possibly TRBD1 for D (6 bases). CDR3 size: 12 residues. CDR1 is ENHRY and CDR2 is SYGVKD in the germline V gene. V was clipped by 6 bases and J by 3 bases, with 9 bases between them. The CDR3 DNA reads TGTGCCATCAGATCACAGGGCTACGAGCAGTACTTC. This codes for CAIRSQGYEQYF.

This clonotype was recorded a few times. CDR3 residues: CASSPLAVNTGELFF. DNA of the CDR3: TGCGCCAGCAGCCCACTAGCGGTGAACACCGGGGAGCTGTTTTTT. This rearrangement joins TRBV5-1 to TRBJ2-2; 8 bases match TRBD2. Germline CDR1 is SGHRS and CDR2 is YFSETQ. The J segment lost 1 base and the V segment lost 4 bases, leaving 3 bases of the junction unmatched. The CDR3 contains 15 residues.

The chain couples TRBV20-1 to TRBJ2-7; weak D call: TRBD1 (5 bases). Germline loops: CDR1 DFQATT, CDR2 SNEGSKA (reference sequence). Trimming pared 6 bases from V and 2 bases from J, leaving 11 bases between. The CDR3 contains 12 residues. CDR3 region: CSAKGQTYEQYF. CDR3 nucleotide sequence: TGCAGTGCAAAAGGACAAACCTACGAGCAGTACTTC.

This clonotype was counted only a few times. The chain recombines TRBV7-6 with TRBJ2-1, with 9 bases identical to TRBD2. Germline CDR1 reads SGHVS; CDR2 reads FNYEAQ. CDR3 length: 14 amino acids. The ends lost 5 bases at V and 8 bases at J; junction bases unmatched: 7. The CDR3 region is CASSSSGSGDEQFF. For the CDR3, the DNA is TGTGCCAGCAGCAGTAGCGGGAGTGGGGATGAGCAGTTCTTC.

In this sample, this clonotype turned up a few times. The chain joins TRBV4-3 to TRBJ2-1, with TRBD2 matching 7 bases. The CDR3 is 16 residues long. Losses at the gene ends were 4 bases for V and 4 bases for J; bases not matched to a gene: 10. The germline CDR1 and CDR2 sequences are LGHNA and YSLEER. CDR3 region: CASSRGGLEPYNEQFF. As DNA, the CDR3 is TGCGCCAGCAGCCGGGGTGGACTAGAGCCTTACAATGAGCAGTTCTTC.

A few counts support this clonotype. This rearrangement joins TRBV3-1 to TRBJ1-1; D perhaps matches TRBD1 (5 bases). The V end lost 0 bases, the J end lost 3 bases, and 8 bases lay between the germline ends. The germline V gene encodes CDR1 LGHDT and CDR2 YNNKEL (reference sequence). CDR3 length equals 14 residues. CDR3 coding DNA: TGTGCCAGCAGCCAAGACCCGGGGGACACTGAAGCTTTCTTT. Protein sequence: CASSQDPGDTEAFF.

This rearrangement joins TRBV5-1 to TRBJ2-7; possible D gene TRBD1, 6 bases. CDR3 size: 16 residues. V dropped 0 bases and J dropped 5 bases, with 18 bases sitting between them. CDR1 is SGHRS, CDR2 YFSETQ, per germline. CDR3 sequence (DNA): TGCGCCAGCAGCTTGGCGGCGGTGGGGACAATCGACGAGCAGTACTTC. This translates into CASSLAAVGTIDEQYF. The variable domain in full, with the rest retrieved from reference TRBV5-1 and TRBJ2-7, is KAGVTQTPRYLIKTRGQQVTLSCSPISGHRSVSWYQQTPGQGLQFLFEYFSETQRNKGNFPGRFSGRQFSNSRSEMNVSTLELGDSALYLCASSLAAVGTIDEQYFGPGTRLTVT.